The rows below give T cell receptor beta chains drawn from one sample of a study of T cells in Graves' hyperthyroidism and ophthalmopathy. TCRdb re-called the multiplex PCR reads with MiXCR, one entry per CDR3 protein. Here the sample spans nearly 750,000 distinct CDR3 sequences, 35% being singletons. The sequencing input was blood. All receptors derive from a woman in her thirties or forties with Graves' hyperthyroidism. Each CDR3 is given with its conserved first and last residue. Fields, in order: D gene, clone size, J gene, V gene, CDR3 DNA, CDR3 protein. D genes are given only for firm matches. Only some rows state a clone size, as once, few, many or a class for expanded clones.

D: TRBD2; size: few; J: TRBJ2-2; V: TRBV20-1; DNA: TGCAGTGCTAGAGATCGGGGGGGAACTGACACCGGGGAGCTGTTTTTT; CDR3: CSARDRGGTDTGELFF
D: TRBD2; size: -; J: TRBJ2-2; V: TRBV11-2; DNA: TGTGCCAGCAGCTTATCACTAGCGGAGGGGGAGCTGTTTTTT; CDR3: CASSLSLAEGELFF
D: -; size: few; J: TRBJ1-1; V: TRBV5-1; DNA: TGCGCCAGCAGCTCTCCCAGGGGCGGGGGGAACACTGAAGCTTTCTTT; CDR3: CASSSPRGGGNTEAFF
D: -; size: -; J: TRBJ2-2; V: TRBV4-3; DNA: TGCGCCAGCAGCCCCCACGGTAGCGCGAACACCGGGGAGCTGTTTTTT; CDR3: CASSPHGSANTGELFF
D: TRBD1; size: -; J: TRBJ1-1; V: TRBV6-5; DNA: TGTGCCAGCAGTTACGGGCGGACAGGGGGCTCTGAAGCTTTCTTT; CDR3: CASSYGRTGGSEAFF
D: -; size: many; J: TRBJ1-1; V: TRBV11-1; DNA: TGTGCCAGCAGCTTTAACAGGGTCGGAAACACTGAAGCTTTCTTT; CDR3: CASSFNRVGNTEAFF
D: -; size: many; J: TRBJ1-2; V: TRBV20-1; DNA: TGCAGTGCTAGAGTTACGGACATTGGCGGCTACACCTTC; CDR3: CSARVTDIGGYTF
D: TRBD2; size: many; J: TRBJ2-2; V: TRBV19; DNA: TGTGCCAGTACCACCAGGGCTAGCGGATACACCGGGGAGCTGTTTTTT; CDR3: CASTTRASGYTGELFF
D: -; size: few; J: TRBJ1-5; V: TRBV10-3; DNA: TGTGCCATCAGTGAGTCGGGACCCCTGGGACAGCCCCAGCATTTT; CDR3: CAISESGPLGQPQHF
D: -; size: -; J: TRBJ2-7; V: TRBV20-1; DNA: TGCAGTGCTGAGGGGCCGCCGGACGAGCAGTACTTC; CDR3: CSAEGPPDEQYF
D: TRBD1; size: -; J: TRBJ1-5; V: TRBV5-8; DNA: TGTGCCAGCAGCTTCTCCCTAACGACAGGGCTTAATCAGCCCCAGCATTTT; CDR3: CASSFSLTTGLNQPQHF
D: -; size: many; J: TRBJ1-5; V: TRBV20-1; DNA: TGCAGTGCTGGAAATAATCAGCCCCAGCATTTT; CDR3: CSAGNNQPQHF
D: -; size: many; J: TRBJ2-5; V: TRBV12-3/TRBV12-4; DNA: TGTGCCAGCAGTTCCCTCGGGACGAAAGAGACCCAGTACTTC; CDR3: CASSSLGTKETQYF
D: -; size: many; J: TRBJ1-4; V: TRBV29-1; DNA: TGCAGCGTTGACGGGGGCGGTGAAAAACTGTTTTTT; CDR3: CSVDGGGEKLFF
D: -; size: many; J: TRBJ2-7; V: TRBV29-1; DNA: TGCAGCGTTGGTGGGGGCTCCTACGAGCAGTACTTC; CDR3: CSVGGGSYEQYF
D: TRBD1; size: few; J: TRBJ1-1; V: TRBV6-6; DNA: TGTGCCAGCAGTTACTCCTGGGACAGCGCTCTGAACACTGAAGCTTTCTTT; CDR3: CASSYSWDSALNTEAFF
D: TRBD2; size: -; J: TRBJ2-5; V: TRBV7-9; DNA: TGTGCCAGCAGCCCGAGACTAGCGAGAGAGACCCAGTACTTC; CDR3: CASSPRLARETQYF
D: TRBD1; size: many; J: TRBJ1-6; V: TRBV7-9; DNA: TGTGCCATGGGACAGGGGGATTCGCCCCTCCACTTT; CDR3: CAMGQGDSPLHF
D: TRBD1; size: many; J: TRBJ1-2; V: TRBV27; DNA: TGTGCCAGCAGTCCGACCCCGGGACAGGGCTATGGCTACACCTTC; CDR3: CASSPTPGQGYGYTF
D: -; size: few; J: TRBJ2-7; V: TRBV12-3/TRBV12-4; DNA: TGTGCCAGCAGTGGCCCTCTAACCTACGAGCAGTACTTC; CDR3: CASSGPLTYEQYF
D: -; size: -; J: TRBJ2-5; V: TRBV11-2; DNA: TGTGCCAGCACCCAAGGGCCGGGGGACCAAGAGACCCAGTACTTC; CDR3: CASTQGPGDQETQYF
D: TRBD2; size: few; J: TRBJ2-5; V: TRBV19; DNA: TGTGCCAGTAAACCCGAGGCTAGCGGGGGGCAAGAGACCCAGTACTTC; CDR3: CASKPEASGGQETQYF
D: -; size: few; J: TRBJ1-1; V: TRBV9; DNA: TGTGCCAGCAGCGTAGAGGGGACGGGGAACACTGAAGCTTTCTTT; CDR3: CASSVEGTGNTEAFF
D: TRBD1; size: -; J: TRBJ1-3; V: TRBV20-1; DNA: TGCAGTGCTAGAGGCCGCGCCGGACAGGGGGTGGGAAACACCATATATTTT; CDR3: CSARGRAGQGVGNTIYF
D: -; size: many; J: TRBJ2-5; V: TRBV20-1; DNA: TGCAGTGCTAGAGATGGTCGAGCCCAGTACTTC; CDR3: CSARDGRAQYF
D: -; size: -; J: TRBJ2-7; V: TRBV29-1; DNA: TGCAGCGTTGCAGGGGCCCAATACGAGCAGTACTTC; CDR3: CSVAGAQYEQYF
D: -; size: -; J: TRBJ2-3; V: TRBV10-3; DNA: TGTGCCACAACACAGGGAGCGGTGCTTAGCACAGATACGCAGTATTTT; CDR3: CATTQGAVLSTDTQYF
D: TRBD1; size: -; J: TRBJ1-1; V: TRBV29-1; DNA: TGCAGTGCCCAAAACTTGGGACAGGGGGGTGTTTTCGGGGCTTTCTTT; CDR3: CSAQNLGQGGVFGAFF
D: -; size: -; J: TRBJ1-2; V: TRBV6-2/TRBV6-3; DNA: TGTGCCAGCAGTTACTCAATCCGGACAGCCTATGGCTACACCTTC; CDR3: CASSYSIRTAYGYTF
D: -; size: many; J: TRBJ1-2; V: TRBV7-2; DNA: TGTGCCAGCAGCTTAGGCAGGGGTCAGGGCTACACCTTC; CDR3: CASSLGRGQGYTF
D: -; size: many; J: TRBJ2-5; V: TRBV7-2; DNA: TGTGCCAGCAGCTTAGTGGTCTTGGAGACCCAGTACTTC; CDR3: CASSLVVLETQYF
D: TRBD1; size: few; J: TRBJ1-1; V: TRBV5-1; DNA: TGCGCCAGCAGCTTGGCCCGGCAGGGGGCCAACACTGAAGCTTTCTTT; CDR3: CASSLARQGANTEAFF
D: TRBD2; size: few; J: TRBJ2-7; V: TRBV7-2; DNA: TGTGCCAGCAGCACCGATCGCTCGGGACTAGCGGGGGGGCGGCCTTACTACGAGCAGTACTTC; CDR3: CASSTDRSGLAGGRPYYEQYF
D: -; size: -; J: TRBJ1-4; V: TRBV4-1; DNA: TGCGCCAGCTCCCAACCAGGGAGGAATAATGAAAAACTGTTTTTT; CDR3: CASSQPGRNNEKLFF
D: -; size: once; J: TRBJ1-4; V: TRBV7-2; DNA: TGTGCCAGCAGCTTAGCTTTGAGGTGGAAACTGTTTTTT; CDR3: CASSLALRWKLFF
D: TRBD1; size: -; J: TRBJ1-2; V: TRBV28; DNA: TGTGCCAGCAGGAACCGCCCGGGACAGGTCTACTATGGCTACACCTTC; CDR3: CASRNRPGQVYYGYTF
D: TRBD1; size: -; J: TRBJ2-5; V: TRBV10-3; DNA: TGTGCCAGCAGTGTCGCCGGGACAGGGAAGAGGGAGACCCAGTACTTC; CDR3: CASSVAGTGKRETQYF
D: -; size: many; J: TRBJ1-2; V: TRBV6-1; DNA: TGTGCCAGCAGTGTGACGGAATATGGCTACACCTTC; CDR3: CASSVTEYGYTF
D: TRBD1; size: -; J: TRBJ2-5; V: TRBV5-6; DNA: TGTGCCAGCAGCTTTGACAGGGGAGAGACCCAGTACTTC; CDR3: CASSFDRGETQYF
D: -; size: -; J: TRBJ2-6; V: TRBV12-3/TRBV12-4; DNA: TGTGCCAGCAGCCCCAAGGCCTCCGGTGGGGCCAACGTCCTGACTTTC; CDR3: CASSPKASGGANVLTF
D: -; size: many; J: TRBJ1-2; V: TRBV7-9; DNA: TGTGCCAGCAGCCTAAACAGGGATACTAACTATGGCTACACCTTC; CDR3: CASSLNRDTNYGYTF
D: -; size: few; J: TRBJ1-5; V: TRBV20-1; DNA: TGCAGTGCTGGCGTTGATCAGCCCCAGCATTTT; CDR3: CSAGVDQPQHF